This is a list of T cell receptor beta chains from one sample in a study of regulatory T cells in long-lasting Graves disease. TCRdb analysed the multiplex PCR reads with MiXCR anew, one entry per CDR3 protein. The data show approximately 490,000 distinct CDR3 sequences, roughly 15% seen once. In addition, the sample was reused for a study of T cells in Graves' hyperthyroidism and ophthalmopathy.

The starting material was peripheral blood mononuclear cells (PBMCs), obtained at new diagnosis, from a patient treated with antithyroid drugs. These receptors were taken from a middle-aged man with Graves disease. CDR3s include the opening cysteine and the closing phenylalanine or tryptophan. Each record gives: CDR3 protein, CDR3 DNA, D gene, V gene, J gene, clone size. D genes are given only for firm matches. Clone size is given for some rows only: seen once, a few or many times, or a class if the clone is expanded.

cdr3_aa: CASRPYGEGNTEAFF
cdr3_nt: TGTGCCAGTAGACCGTATGGGGAGGGAAACACTGAAGCTTTCTTT
d_call: .
v_call: TRBV19
j_call: TRBJ1-1
clone_size: .

cdr3_aa: CASSLDSVNEQFF
cdr3_nt: TGCGCCAGCAGCTTGGATTCAGTAAATGAGCAGTTCTTC
d_call: .
v_call: TRBV5-1
j_call: TRBJ2-1
clone_size: .

cdr3_aa: CASSPDRVGYGYTF
cdr3_nt: TGTGCCAGCTCACCGGACAGGGTTGGATATGGCTACACCTTC
d_call: TRBD1
v_call: TRBV18
j_call: TRBJ1-2
clone_size: .

cdr3_aa: CASNQAGGLAETQYF
cdr3_nt: TGTGCCAGCAACCAAGCCGGGGGGCTGGCAGAGACCCAGTACTTC
d_call: .
v_call: TRBV9
j_call: TRBJ2-5
clone_size: .

cdr3_aa: CASSEGLGGTNEQFF
cdr3_nt: TGCGCCAGCAGTGAGGGACTGGGGGGAACTAATGAGCAGTTCTTC
d_call: .
v_call: TRBV10-1
j_call: TRBJ2-1
clone_size: few

cdr3_aa: CASRAGLAESTDTQYF
cdr3_nt: TGTGCCAGCAGGGCGGGACTAGCGGAGAGCACAGATACGCAGTATTTT
d_call: TRBD2
v_call: TRBV5-4
j_call: TRBJ2-3
clone_size: .

cdr3_aa: CASSLTVPHVYGYTF
cdr3_nt: TGTGCCAGCAGTTTAACGGTTCCACATGTCTATGGCTACACCTTC
d_call: .
v_call: TRBV28
j_call: TRBJ1-2
clone_size: many

cdr3_aa: CASSSGWGEQYF
cdr3_nt: TGTGCCAGCAGTTCCGGCTGGGGCGAGCAGTACTTC
d_call: .
v_call: TRBV25-1
j_call: TRBJ2-7
clone_size: .

cdr3_aa: CSVLAVTYEQYF
cdr3_nt: TGCAGCGTACTAGCGGTTACCTACGAGCAGTACTTC
d_call: TRBD2
v_call: TRBV29-1
j_call: TRBJ2-7
clone_size: few

cdr3_aa: CASSLAWAVQETQYF
cdr3_nt: TGTGCCAGCAGCTTAGCTTGGGCAGTTCAAGAGACCCAGTACTTC
d_call: .
v_call: TRBV11-3
j_call: TRBJ2-5
clone_size: many

cdr3_aa: CASSLSLGQGAYTEAFF
cdr3_nt: TGTGCCAGCAGTTTATCTTTGGGACAGGGGGCGTACACTGAAGCTTTCTTT
d_call: TRBD1
v_call: TRBV12-3/TRBV12-4
j_call: TRBJ1-1
clone_size: many

cdr3_aa: CASRGEGRQETQYF
cdr3_nt: TGTGCCAGTCGCGGGGAGGGCCGACAAGAGACCCAGTACTTC
d_call: TRBD2
v_call: TRBV6-4
j_call: TRBJ2-5
clone_size: few

cdr3_aa: CASRGPAPNTGELFF
cdr3_nt: TGTGCCAGCAGAGGACCGGCTCCGAACACCGGGGAGCTGTTTTTT
d_call: .
v_call: TRBV6-2/TRBV6-3
j_call: TRBJ2-2
clone_size: .

cdr3_aa: CASRVGTSGANVLTF
cdr3_nt: TGTGCCAGCAGGGTTGGGACCTCTGGGGCCAACGTCCTGACTTTC
d_call: .
v_call: TRBV2
j_call: TRBJ2-6
clone_size: many

cdr3_aa: CASSPWTGGTGELFF
cdr3_nt: TGTGCCAGCAGCCCCTGGACAGGGGGAACCGGGGAGCTGTTTTTT
d_call: TRBD1
v_call: TRBV7-2
j_call: TRBJ2-2
clone_size: .